This T cell receptor beta chain was observed in a study of TIL therapy for anti-PD-1-resistant metastatic lung cancer. Findings and limits, study-wide: Patients were highly selected, enriched for treatment-naive, never-smoker and oncogene-addicted cases.

V was clipped by 6 bases and J by 3 bases; unmatched bases: 2. In germline, CDR1 is SNHLY, CDR2 FYNNEI. This CDR3 contains 14 residues. The time point is: pre-treatment sample, taken before nivolumab and TIL therapy. The immunoSEQ assay was v3. Some clones are missing from TCRdb's copy, which holds only in-frame ones; the method was immunoSEQ multiplex PCR. Found here are 30,000 to 45,000 clones, roughly 80% of them singletons; the top ten hold 4.5% to 7%. Note on this clone: The target antigen is unknown.

The sample consisted of blood, taken at baseline. The receptor comes from a person between 25 and 79 years old with non-small cell lung cancer. The chain employs TRBV2 and TRBJ2-3; the match to TRBD1 covers 11 bases. In DNA form, the CDR3 reads TGTGCCAGCAGCTGGGACAGGGGGACAGATACGCAGTATTTT. Translated, it gives CASSWDRGTDTQYF.